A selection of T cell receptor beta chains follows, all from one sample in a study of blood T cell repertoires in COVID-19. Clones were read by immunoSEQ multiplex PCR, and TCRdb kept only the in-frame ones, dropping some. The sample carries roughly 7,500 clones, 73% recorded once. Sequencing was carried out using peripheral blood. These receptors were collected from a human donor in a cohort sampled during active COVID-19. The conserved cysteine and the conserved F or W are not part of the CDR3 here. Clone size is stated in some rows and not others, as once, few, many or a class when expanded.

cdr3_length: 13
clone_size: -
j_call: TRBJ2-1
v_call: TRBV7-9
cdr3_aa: ASSLGSFSYNEQF

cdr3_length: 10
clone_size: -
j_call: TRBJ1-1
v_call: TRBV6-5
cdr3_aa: ASSSQGPEAF

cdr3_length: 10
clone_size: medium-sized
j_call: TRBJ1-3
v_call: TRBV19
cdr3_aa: ATRQGRNTIY

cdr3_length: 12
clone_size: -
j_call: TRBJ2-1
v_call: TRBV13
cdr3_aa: ASSARQGYNEQF

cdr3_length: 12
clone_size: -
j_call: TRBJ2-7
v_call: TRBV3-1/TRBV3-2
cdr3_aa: ATSKGRGLYEQY

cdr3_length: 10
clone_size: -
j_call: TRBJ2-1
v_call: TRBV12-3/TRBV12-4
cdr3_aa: ASSLSANEQF

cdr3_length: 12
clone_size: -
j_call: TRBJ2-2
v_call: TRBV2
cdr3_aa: ASSDDAEAGELF

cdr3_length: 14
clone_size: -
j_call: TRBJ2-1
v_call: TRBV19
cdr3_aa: ASRRLAASSYNEQF

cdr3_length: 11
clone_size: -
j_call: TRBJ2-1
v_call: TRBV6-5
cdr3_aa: ASSYSKQAEQF

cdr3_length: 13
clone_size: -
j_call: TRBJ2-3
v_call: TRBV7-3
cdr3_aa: ASSSTPTSTDTQY

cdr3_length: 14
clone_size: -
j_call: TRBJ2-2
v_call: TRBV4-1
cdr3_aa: ASSQYGTGDTGELF

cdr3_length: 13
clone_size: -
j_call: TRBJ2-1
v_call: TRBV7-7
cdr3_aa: ASSLGLADNNEQF